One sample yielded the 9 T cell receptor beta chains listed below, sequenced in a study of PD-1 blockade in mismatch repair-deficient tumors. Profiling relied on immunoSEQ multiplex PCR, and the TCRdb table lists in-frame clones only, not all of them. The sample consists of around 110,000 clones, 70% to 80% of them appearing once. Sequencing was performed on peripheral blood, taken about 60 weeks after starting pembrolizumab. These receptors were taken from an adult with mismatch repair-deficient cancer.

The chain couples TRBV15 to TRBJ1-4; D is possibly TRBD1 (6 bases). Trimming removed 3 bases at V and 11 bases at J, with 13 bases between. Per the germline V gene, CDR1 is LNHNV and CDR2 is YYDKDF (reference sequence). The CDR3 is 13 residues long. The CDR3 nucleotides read TGTGCCACCAGCAGCCCCTCAGGGGAGAAACTGTTTTTT. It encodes CATSSPSGEKLFF.

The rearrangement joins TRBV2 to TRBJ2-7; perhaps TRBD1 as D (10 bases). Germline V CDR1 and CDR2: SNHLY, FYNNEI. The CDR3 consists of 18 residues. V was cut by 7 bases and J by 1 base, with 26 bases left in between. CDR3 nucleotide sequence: TGTGCCAGCAAGACAGGGGGCTTTAGCGGGAGAAGGTCCTACGAGCAGTACTTC. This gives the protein CASKTGGFSGRRSYEQYF.

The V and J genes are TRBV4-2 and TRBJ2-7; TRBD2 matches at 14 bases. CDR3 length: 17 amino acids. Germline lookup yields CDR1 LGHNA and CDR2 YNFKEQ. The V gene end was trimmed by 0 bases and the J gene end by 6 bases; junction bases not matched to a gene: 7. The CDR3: CASSQEGGGLAGVEQYF. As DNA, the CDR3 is TGTGCCAGCAGCCAAGAGGGAGGGGGACTAGCGGGAGTCGAGCAGTACTTC.

This chain's CDR3 is CASSYVGIYEQYF. The CDR3 nucleotides read TGTGCCAGCAGTTACGTGGGTATCTACGAGCAGTACTTC. The chain is built from TRBV6-6 and TRBJ2-7; no clear D. Trimming left V 2 bases short and J 3 bases short, with 8 bases between. This CDR3 spans 13 amino acids. Looked up from germline, CDR1 is MNHNY and CDR2 is SVGAGI (reference sequence).

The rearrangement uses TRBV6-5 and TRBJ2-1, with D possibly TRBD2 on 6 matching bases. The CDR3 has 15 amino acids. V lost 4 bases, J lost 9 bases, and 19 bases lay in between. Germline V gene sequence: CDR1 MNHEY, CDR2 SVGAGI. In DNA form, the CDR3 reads TGTGCCAGCAGTTTGGCGGGGACCAAAAGGGGTGAGCAGTTCTTC. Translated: CASSLAGTKRGEQFF.

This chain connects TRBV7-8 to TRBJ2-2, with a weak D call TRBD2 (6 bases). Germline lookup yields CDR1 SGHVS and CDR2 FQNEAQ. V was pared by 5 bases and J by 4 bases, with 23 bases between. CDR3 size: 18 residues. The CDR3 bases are TGTGCCAGCAGCCCGGGACTTAAGGCCGCCCCTAGCACCGGGGAGCTGTTTTTT. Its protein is CASSPGLKAAPSTGELFF.

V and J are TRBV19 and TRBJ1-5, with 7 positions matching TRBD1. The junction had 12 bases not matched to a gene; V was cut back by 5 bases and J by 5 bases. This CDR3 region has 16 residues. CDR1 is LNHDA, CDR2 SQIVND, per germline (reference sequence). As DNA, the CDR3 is TGTGCCAGTAGTCCCAGGGGGACACTAATAGATCAGCCCCAGCATTTT. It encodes CASSPRGTLIDQPQHF.

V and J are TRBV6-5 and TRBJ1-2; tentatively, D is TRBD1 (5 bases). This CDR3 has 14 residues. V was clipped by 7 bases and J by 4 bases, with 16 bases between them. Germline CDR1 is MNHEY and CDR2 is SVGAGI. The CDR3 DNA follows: TGTGCCAGCAAGAAGGGTCAGGGTCTCTATGGCTACACCTTC. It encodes CASKKGQGLYGYTF.

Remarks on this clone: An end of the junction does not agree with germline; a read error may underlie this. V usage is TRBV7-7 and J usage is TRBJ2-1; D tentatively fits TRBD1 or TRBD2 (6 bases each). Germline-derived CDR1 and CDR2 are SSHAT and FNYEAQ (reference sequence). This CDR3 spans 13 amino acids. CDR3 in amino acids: CASSLGGSDEQFF. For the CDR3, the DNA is TGTGCTAGCAGCTTAGGGGGGTCGGATGAGCAGTTCTTC.